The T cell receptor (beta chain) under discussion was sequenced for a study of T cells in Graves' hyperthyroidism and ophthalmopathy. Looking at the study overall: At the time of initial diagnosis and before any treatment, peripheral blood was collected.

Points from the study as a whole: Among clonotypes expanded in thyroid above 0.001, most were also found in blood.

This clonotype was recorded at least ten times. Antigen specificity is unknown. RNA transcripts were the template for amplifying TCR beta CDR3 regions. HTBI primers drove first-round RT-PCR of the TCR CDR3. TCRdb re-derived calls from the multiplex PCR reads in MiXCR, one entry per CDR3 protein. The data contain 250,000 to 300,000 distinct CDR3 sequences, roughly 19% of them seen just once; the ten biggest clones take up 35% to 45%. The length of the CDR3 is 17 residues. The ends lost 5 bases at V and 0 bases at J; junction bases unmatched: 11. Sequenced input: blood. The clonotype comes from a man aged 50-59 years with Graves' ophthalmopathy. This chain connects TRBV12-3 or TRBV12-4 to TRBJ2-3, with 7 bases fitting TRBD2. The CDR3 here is CASSRKMAGVSTDTQYF. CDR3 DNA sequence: TGTGCCAGCAGTCGGAAGATGGCGGGGGTGAGCACAGATACGCAGTATTTT.